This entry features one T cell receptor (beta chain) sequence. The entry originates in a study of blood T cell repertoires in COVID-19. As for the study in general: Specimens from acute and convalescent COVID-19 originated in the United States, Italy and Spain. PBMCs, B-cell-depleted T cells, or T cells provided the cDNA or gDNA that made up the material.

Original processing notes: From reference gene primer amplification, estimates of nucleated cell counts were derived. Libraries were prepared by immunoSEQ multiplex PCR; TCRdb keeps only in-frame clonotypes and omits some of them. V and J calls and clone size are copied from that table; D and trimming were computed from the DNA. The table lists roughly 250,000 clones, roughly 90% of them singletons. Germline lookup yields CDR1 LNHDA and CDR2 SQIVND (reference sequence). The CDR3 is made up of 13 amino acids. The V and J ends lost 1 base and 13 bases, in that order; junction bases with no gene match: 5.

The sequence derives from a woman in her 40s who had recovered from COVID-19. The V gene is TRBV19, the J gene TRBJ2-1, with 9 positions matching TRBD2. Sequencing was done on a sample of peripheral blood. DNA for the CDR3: TGTGCCAGTAGTATAGCCCCAGCGGGGGGCCAGTTCTTC. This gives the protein CASSIAPAGGQFF.